Sequencing of this T cell receptor (beta chain) was carried out in a study of PD-1 blockade in classical Hodgkin lymphoma. Points from the study as a whole: According to reports, newly diagnosed patients had lower baseline TCR diversity than healthy donors, and relapsed/refractory patients had lower baseline TCR diversity still. CD4+ but not CD8+ TCR diversity rose significantly by C4D1.

Clones were sequenced by immunoSEQ multiplex PCR, and TCRdb holds only the in-frame ones, with some missing. The sample contains 40,000 to 50,000 clones, 60% to 80% of which appear only once. The CDR3 sequence is 12 residues long. Looked up from germline, CDR1 is LNHDA and CDR2 is SQIVND (reference sequence). With 4 bases removed from V and 8 bases from J, the gap between germline ends came to 10 bases. Described time point: cycle 4 day 1 (C4D1), after five to seven weeks of nivolumab. Each and every patient relapsed after autologous stem cell transplantation, and patients got differing brentuximab vedotin exposure. Complete response, partial response or progressive disease constituted the best responses recorded. In its sample, this clone was seen once. Its antigen is currently unknown.

The source material was peripheral blood mononuclear cells (PBMCs), sampled before the fourth cycle of nivolumab. This TCR was recovered from a human donor with classical Hodgkin lymphoma. The chain is built from TRBV19 and TRBJ2-3; D not resolved. Written as DNA, the CDR3 is TGTGCCAGTAGTACATTTCCGAGTACGCAGTATTTT. Protein: CASSTFPSTQYF. The complete variable domain, with remaining parts taken from reference TRBV19 and TRBJ2-3, reads DGGITQSPKYLFRKEGQNVTLSCEQNLNHDAMYWYRQDPGQGLRLIYYSQIVNDFQKGDIAEGYSVSREKKESFPLTVTSAQKNPTAFYLCASSTFPSTQYFGPGTRLTVL.